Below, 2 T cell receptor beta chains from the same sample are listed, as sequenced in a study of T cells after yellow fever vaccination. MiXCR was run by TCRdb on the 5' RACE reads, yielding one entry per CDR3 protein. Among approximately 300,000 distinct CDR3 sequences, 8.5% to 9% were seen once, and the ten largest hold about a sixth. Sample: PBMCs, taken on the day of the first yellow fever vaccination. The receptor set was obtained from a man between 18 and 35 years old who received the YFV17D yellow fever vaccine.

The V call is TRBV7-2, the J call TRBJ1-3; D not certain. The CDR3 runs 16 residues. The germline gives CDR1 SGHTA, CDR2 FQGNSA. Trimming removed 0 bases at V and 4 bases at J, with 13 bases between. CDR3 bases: TGTGCCAGCAGCTTAGCGAGGAGGTCCCGGGGAAACACCATATATTTT. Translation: CASSLARRSRGNTIYF.

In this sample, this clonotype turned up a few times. The CDR3 coding sequence is TGTGCCAGCAGCGCGACAGGGGTCCCCTTCCTTAACTATGGCTACACCTTC. As protein: CASSATGVPFLNYGYTF. The V and J genes are TRBV7-9 and TRBJ1-2, with TRBD1 matching 8 bases. The CDR3 covers 17 residues. Germline CDR1 and CDR2: SEHNR and FQNEAQ (reference sequence). V shed 5 bases, J shed 1 base, and the junction held 12 bases outside the gene matches.